This T cell receptor beta chain emerged from a study of OX40 agonist ivuxolimab in advanced cancers. Concerning the study at large: The costimulatory receptor OX40 (CD134) was targeted by ivuxolimab, a fully human IgG2 agonistic monoclonal antibody. Partial responses occurred in three dose-escalation patients: two with cutaneous melanoma and one with hepatocellular carcinoma. The point of sequencing TCRbeta in the periphery was to test whether ivuxolimab changed TCR sequence diversity and drove clonal T-cell expansion. In the dose-escalation cohort, approximately 80% of patients were male, and the mean age was 60 years with a range of about 23 to 79. Of the 50 to 55 patients in dose escalation, about 20 had hepatocellular carcinoma, about 15 had melanoma, 9 had renal cell carcinoma and 9 had head and neck cancer. Intravenous ivuxolimab was administered to patients every 2 weeks at six dose levels: 0.01, 0.1, 0.3, 1.5, 3 and 10 mg/kg. Patients were allowed to have had prior anti-PD-1, anti-PD-L1 or anti-CTLA-4 therapy, and approximately 37% of the dose-escalation patients had been treated with checkpoint inhibitors. The paper describes the monotherapy dose-escalation part (N of about 47 patients) of the phase I trial of ivuxolimab.

To sequence the TCRbeta CDR3 region, genomic DNA was isolated from the sorted cells. The immunoSEQ Assay was used for sequencing of TCRbeta CDR3 regions. TCRdb re-hosts the immuneACCESS table, in-frame sequences only. Its copies lack some clones; in the studies checked, an unresolved V gene accounts for under half of them, and the cause for the rest is not known. In all, the sample holds 68,000 or so clones, and approximately 80% of those were seen once. The ten largest clones capture 1.4% of the sample. As for this clone: What antigen it recognizes has not been identified. No base-level quality is on record; no much larger clone is a single base apart.

Results the study describes overall, beyond this receptor: In the 0.1-3.0 mg/kg groups, partial responders were among the patients with the lowest normalized peripheral clonal expansion, particularly in CD8+ T cells. At doses from 0.1 to 3.0 mg/kg, clonal expansion was seen in both CD4+ and CD8+ blood T cells between baseline and week 6. Low levels of normalized T-cell clonal expansion were also seen in some patients who did not respond. The antigen specificity of the peripheral T cells that underwent clonal expansion was not determined. After ivuxolimab, more expanded clones were found on average in CD8+ T cells than in CD4+ T cells.

The trial excluded patients who had a history of autoimmune disease or were on systemic immunosuppression. Peripheral blood for TCR sequencing was collected from all dose cohorts at baseline, on cycle 4 day 1, and on cycle 7 day 1. The samples were drawn from a first-in-human, open-label, multicenter phase I dose-escalation trial of ivuxolimab. The trial enrolled adults with locally advanced or metastatic head and neck squamous cell, hepatocellular, melanoma or renal cell carcinoma. Before TCR sequencing, CD4+ T cells and CD8+ T cells from peripheral blood were sorted into separate populations. From cysteine to phenylalanine, the CDR3 is 15 amino acids long. Here the CDR3 DNA is all that survives: 45 bases in frame from base 1. V gives up 8 bases and J gives up 5 bases, and the segment between their germline ends measures 18 bases. In the germline V gene, CDR1 corresponds to SGHTA and CDR2 to FQGNSA.

The rearrangement joined TRBV7-2 to TRBJ2-2; the D gene is unclear. This TCR derives from an adult with an advanced solid tumor such as melanoma, head and neck, liver or kidney cancer. The input for sequencing was CD4+ or CD8+ T cells sorted from blood, taken in a trial of the OX40 agonist ivuxolimab. CDR3 protein: CASRPPALGTGELFF. The DNA is TGTGCCAGCCGCCCCCCCGCCTTAGGAACCGGGGAGCTGTTTTTT.